Sequencing of this T cell receptor (beta chain) was carried out in a study of T-cell reconstitution after alpha-beta-depleted transplantation in children. Study-level findings and limits: Fresh T-cell production supplied most of the T-cell counts and diversity seen one year after transplant. As was reported, about two months after transplant, alpha-beta T cells came from several hundred expanded graft clones.

This sample's TCRbeta library carried unique molecular identifier barcodes. TCRdb itself ran the PCR reads through MiXCR, one entry per CDR3 protein. The sample contains a few hundred thousand distinct CDR3 sequences, 25% to 30% of which appear only once. Germline CDR1 is SQVTM and CDR2 is ANQGSEA. V lost 4 bases to trimming and J lost 3 bases, with 7 bases between them. The CDR3 is made up of 12 amino acids. This clonotype was detected a few times. Antigen: not known. The chain combines TRBV29-1 with TRBJ2-1; D possibly corresponds to TRBD1 (5 bases). The receptor was isolated from a boy younger than two with Wiskott-Aldrich syndrome, due to receive a stem cell transplant. Sequencing was performed on PBMCs, taken before TCRalphabeta/CD19-depleted stem cell transplant. In DNA, the CDR3 is TGCAGCGTTGGAGACAGCTACAATGAGCAGTTCTTC. Translated: CSVGDSYNEQFF.